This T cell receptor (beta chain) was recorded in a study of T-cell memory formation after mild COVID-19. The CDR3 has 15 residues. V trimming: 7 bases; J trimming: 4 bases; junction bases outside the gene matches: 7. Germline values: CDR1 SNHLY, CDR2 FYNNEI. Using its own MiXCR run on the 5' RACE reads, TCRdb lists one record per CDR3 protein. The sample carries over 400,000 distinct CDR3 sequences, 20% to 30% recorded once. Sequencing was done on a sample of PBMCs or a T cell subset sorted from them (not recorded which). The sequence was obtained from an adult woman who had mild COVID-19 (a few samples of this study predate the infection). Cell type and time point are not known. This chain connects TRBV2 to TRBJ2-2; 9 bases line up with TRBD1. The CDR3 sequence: CASNHRDRVTGELFF. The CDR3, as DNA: TGTGCCAGCAATCACCGGGACAGGGTCACCGGGGAGCTGTTTTTT.